This T cell receptor beta chain derives from a study of prognosis after radiotherapy for stage I lung cancer. Overall study: Patients were enrolled between early 2018 and January 2019 (all with stage I non-small cell lung cancer). The study enrolled about 14 men and 6 women as patients, aged 53 to 84 with a median of about 73 years. SBRT was given in 3 to 5 fractions at a biologically effective dose of at least 100 Gy as radiotherapy.

Only a few counts were recorded for this clonotype. A much larger clonotype is one base distant, so this may be a read error. From genomic DNA, two-round multiplex PCR was used to amplify TCR beta CDR3. First-round PCR, the initial amplification, used primers specific to each TRBV and TRBJ gene. Second-round PCR relied on universal primers. A single record per CDR3 protein comes from TCRdb applying MiXCR to the multiplex PCR reads. The sample yields under 13,000 distinct CDR3 sequences, approximately 50% seen once. This specimen consisted of PBMCs, obtained before or after stereotactic body radiation therapy (not recorded which). The origin of this receptor is a donor at least 50 years old with non-small cell lung cancer.

The DNA for the CDR3 is TGTGCCAGCAGCGCGCTGGAGGGGGCCGGGGAGACCCAGTACTTC. Translating it yields CASSALEGAGETQYF. V is TRBV7-2 and J is TRBJ2-5; weak D call: TRBD1 (7 bases). V lost 5 bases and J 5 bases, leaving 18 bases between the germline ends. The CDR3 sequence is 15 residues long. Germline CDR1 reads SGHTA; CDR2 reads FQGNSA.